The T cell receptor beta chain under discussion was sequenced for a study of T cells expressing NK-cell markers. At the level of the study: Sorted CD3+CD56-NKG2C+, CD3+CD56+NKG2C+ and CD3+CD56+NKG2C- T cells supplied the TCR beta repertoires.

Germline V gene data show CDR1 as SGHTA and CDR2 as FQGNSA. The CDR3 loop spans 14 amino acids. The authors made TCR beta cDNA libraries by 5'RACE template switching. This switching added a universal primer site and UMIs. TCRdb processed the 5' RACE reads again and assigns one entry to each CDR3 protein, with no DNA. The table lists roughly 390,000 distinct CDR3 sequences. Study results and limitations: Dominant NKG2C+ clonotypes were found to form roughly 1.0-7.0% of CD8+ T cells in six donors.

About this clonotype: The antigen remains undetermined.

The clonotype originates from a man aged 18 to 69 in good health. Sequencing used blood T cells: a sorted CD56 or NKG2C T cell subset, CD4+ or CD8+ T cells, or bulk PBMC T cells (not recorded which). The V and J genes are TRBV7-2 and TRBJ2-5; checking the TCRdb D call of TRBD1 is not possible without DNA. This CDR3 reads CAVLGRGALKTQYF.